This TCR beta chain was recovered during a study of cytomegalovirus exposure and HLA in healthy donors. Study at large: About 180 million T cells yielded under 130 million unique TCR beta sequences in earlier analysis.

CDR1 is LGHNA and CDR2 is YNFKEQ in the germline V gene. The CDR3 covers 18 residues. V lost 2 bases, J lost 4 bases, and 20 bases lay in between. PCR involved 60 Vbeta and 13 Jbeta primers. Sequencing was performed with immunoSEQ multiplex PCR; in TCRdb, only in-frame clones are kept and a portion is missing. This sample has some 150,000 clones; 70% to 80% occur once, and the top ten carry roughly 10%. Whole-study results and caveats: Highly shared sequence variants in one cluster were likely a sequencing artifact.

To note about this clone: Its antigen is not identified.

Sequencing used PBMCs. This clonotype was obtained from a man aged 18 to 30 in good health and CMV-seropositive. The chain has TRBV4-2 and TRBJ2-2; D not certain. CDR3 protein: CASSQPSVIGSSTGELFF. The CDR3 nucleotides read TGTGCCAGCAGCCAACCATCTGTGATCGGGTCGAGCACCGGGGAGCTGTTTTTT.